This T cell receptor (beta chain) was retrieved from a study of T cell changes during pregnancy in multiple sclerosis. V shed 3 bases, J shed 5 bases, and the junction held 5 bases outside the gene matches. This CDR3 comprises 14 residues. The V gene's germline CDR1 is SGDLS and CDR2 YYNGEE. Data came from immunoSEQ multiplex PCR; TCRdb stores just in-frame clones and leaves some out. The sample includes tens of thousands of clones, about 92% seen only once; the top ten take around 2.5%. The specimen was peripheral blood, collected in the second trimester of pregnancy. The chain combines TRBV9 with TRBJ1-3; 7 bases agree with TRBD1. The TCR was taken from a female donor in good health, enrolled as a control in a pregnancy study. The CDR3 is CASSAQGYRNTIYF. The CDR3 DNA sequence: TGTGCCAGCAGCGCACAGGGGTATCGAAACACCATATATTTT.